Below are 25 T cell receptor beta chains sequenced from a single sample in a study of cytomegalovirus exposure and HLA in healthy donors. Amplification used 60 Vbeta primers and 13 Jbeta primers. Sequencing used immunoSEQ multiplex PCR; TCRdb keeps in-frame clones, though not all of them. The table records tens of thousands of clones, approximately 76% of them present only once. Sequences were obtained from PBMCs. The receptors derive from a man aged 45 to 65 in good health and CMV-seronegative.

This clone was seen just once. The J gene is TRBJ2-7, the V gene TRBV7-6, with TRBD2 as a possible D gene (6 bases). V lost 4 bases and J 1 base, leaving 11 bases between the germline ends. The CDR3 contains 14 residues. Germline V CDR1 and CDR2: SGHVS, FNYEAQ. CDR3 coding DNA: TGTGCCAGCAGCTGGCGCCGGGGGTCCTACGAGCAGTACTTC. Translating gives CASSWRRGSYEQYF.

This clone was detected only a few times. V and J are TRBV11-3 and TRBJ2-2; 9 bases agree with TRBD1. The length of the CDR3 is 18 residues. Trimming cost V 5 bases and J 3 bases; bases outside gene matches: 13. Germline V gives CDR1 SGHNT, CDR2 YENEEA. CDR3 loop: CASSPGPLTGGDTGELFF. CDR3 coding DNA: TGTGCCAGCAGCCCAGGTCCCCTGACAGGGGGGGACACCGGGGAGCTGTTTTTT. The whole variable domain, remainder taken from reference TRBV11-3 and TRBJ2-2, is EAGVVQSPRYKIIEKKQPVAFWCNPISGHNTLYWYLQNLGQGPELLIRYENEEAVDDSQLPKDRFSAERLKGVDSTLKIQPAELGDSAVYLCASSPGPLTGGDTGELFFGEGSRLTVL.

The J gene is TRBJ1-5, the V gene TRBV15, with 7 positions matching TRBD1. The V segment lost 0 bases and the J segment 4 bases; nucleotides outside the gene matches: 3. Germline V gene lookup returns CDR1 LNHNV and CDR2 YYDKDF (reference sequence). This CDR3 is built from 15 residues. The DNA of the CDR3 is TGTGCCACCAGCAGAGAGGACAGGCCAAATCAGCCCCAGCATTTT. Protein product: CATSREDRPNQPQHF.

This clone was seen only a few times. The chain combines TRBV19 with TRBJ1-2, with TRBD1 matching 7 bases. With V trimmed by 1 base and J by 2 bases, 4 bases remained unmatched. In germline, CDR1 is LNHDA, CDR2 SQIVND (reference sequence). This CDR3 region has 15 residues. The CDR3 region is CASSIGGGGNYGYTF. CDR3 bases: TGTGCCAGTAGTATAGGTGGAGGGGGCAACTATGGCTACACCTTC.

This clone has a handful of counts. The V gene is TRBV6-5, the J gene TRBJ1-1, with 7 bases lining up with TRBD1. With V trimmed by 8 bases and J by 5 bases, 8 bases remained unmatched. The CDR3 has 13 amino acids. Germline CDR1 and CDR2: MNHEY and SVGAGI. CDR3 loop: CASSLSRGTEAFF. As DNA, the CDR3 is TGTGCCAGCTCACTATCCAGGGGGACTGAAGCTTTCTTT.

This chain connects TRBV5-1 to TRBJ1-2, with D perhaps TRBD1 (6 bases). Trimming took off 5 bases at V and 3 bases at J, with 11 bases between the two ends. CDR1 SGHRS and CDR2 YFSETQ come from the germline V gene. The CDR3 is 13 residues long. The CDR3 DNA follows: TGCGCCAGCAGGATGCCAGGGGACTATGGCTACACCTTC. It yields the protein CASRMPGDYGYTF.

The chain is built from TRBV7-9 and TRBJ2-1; weak D call: TRBD2 (5 bases). V was shortened by 5 bases and J by 10 bases, with 9 bases between the two germline ends. The CDR3 has 11 residues. Germline V gene lookup returns CDR1 SEHNR and CDR2 FQNEAQ (reference sequence). The CDR3 reads CASSKGGEQFF. The CDR3 coding sequence is TGTGCCAGCAGCAAAGGAGGAGAGCAGTTCTTC.

This clone turned up a few times. The V call is TRBV30, the J call TRBJ2-7, with TRBD1 identical over 8 bases. The CDR3 has 11 amino acids. The junction had 6 bases not matched to a gene; V was cut back by 5 bases and J by 9 bases. Germline lookup yields CDR1 GTSNPN and CDR2 SVGIG (reference sequence). DNA for the CDR3: TGTGCCTGGGGAGGACAGGGTGGGCAGTACTTC. This encodes CAWGGQGGQYF.

This chain connects TRBV4-1 to TRBJ1-1; D might be TRBD1 (6 bases). V gave up 4 bases and J gave up 2 bases, with 14 bases separating them. Per the germline V gene, CDR1 is MGHRA and CDR2 is YSYEKL. The CDR3 extends over 15 amino acids. CDR3 DNA sequence: TGCGCCAGCAGCCCCACCCGGGGGGCAAACACTGAAGCTTTCTTT. Translation gives CASSPTRGANTEAFF.

There are a few counts of this clone. The chain links TRBV5-1 to TRBJ2-6; D not certain. This CDR3 contains 17 residues. The germline V gene encodes CDR1 SGHRS and CDR2 YFSETQ. Trimming pared 0 bases from V and 0 bases from J, leaving 10 bases between. CDR3 protein: CASSLAPGSSGANVLTF. The CDR3 nucleotides are TGCGCCAGCAGCTTGGCCCCAGGAAGCTCTGGGGCCAACGTCCTGACTTTC.

The gene calls are TRBV25-1 and TRBJ2-2; 7 nucleotides match TRBD2. Trimming at V came to 5 bases and at J to 5 bases, leaving 5 bases not matched to a gene. The CDR3 has 14 residues. Germline V gene sequence: CDR1 MGHDK, CDR2 SYGVNS. The CDR3 region is CASSREGPTGELFF. CDR3 nucleotides: TGTGCCAGCAGTAGGGAGGGGCCGACCGGGGAGCTGTTTTTT.

This chain joins TRBV15 and TRBJ2-5, with 8 bases aligning to TRBD1. Germline lookup yields CDR1 LNHNV and CDR2 YYDKDF (reference sequence). V lost 4 bases, J lost 4 bases, and 8 bases stayed unmatched. The CDR3 is made up of 15 amino acids. CDR3 region: CATSTGRGRGETQYF. DNA for the CDR3: TGTGCCACCAGCACAGGCAGGGGGCGGGGAGAGACCCAGTACTTC.

J is TRBJ1-4 and V is TRBV15; D possibly corresponds to TRBD1 (5 bases). Trimming stripped 1 base from V and 4 bases from J, with 7 bases between. Germline V gene sequence: CDR1 LNHNV, CDR2 YYDKDF (reference sequence). The CDR3 extends over 14 amino acids. The CDR3 nucleotides read TGTGCCACCAGCAGAGGGACAAATAATGAAAAACTGTTTTTT. Its translation is CATSRGTNNEKLFF.

The chain joins TRBV7-9 to TRBJ2-1; TRBD2 matches at 7 bases. Losses at the gene ends were 8 bases for V and 0 bases for J; bases not matched to a gene: 10. The CDR3 is 16 residues long. Per germline, CDR1 SEHNR and CDR2 FQNEAQ (reference sequence). For the CDR3, the DNA is TGTGCCAGCGGCGATAGCGGGCCGAGCTCCTACAATGAGCAGTTCTTC. Its translation is CASGDSGPSSYNEQFF.

The gene calls are TRBV19 and TRBJ1-6, with unresolved D. CDR1 LNHDA and CDR2 SQIVND come from the germline V gene (reference sequence). This CDR3 spans 16 amino acids. The V end lost 4 bases, the J end lost 7 bases, and 17 bases lay between the germline ends. The CDR3 is CASSTRRGGINSPLHF. The DNA of the CDR3 is TGTGCCAGTAGTACCCGACGGGGAGGAATAAATTCACCCCTCCACTTT.

V usage is TRBV4-1 and J usage is TRBJ2-1, with 8 nucleotides matching TRBD2. CDR1 MGHRA and CDR2 YSYEKL come from the germline V gene. CDR3 length: 17 residues. The junction had 16 bases not matched to a gene; V was cut back by 4 bases and J by 8 bases. Written as DNA, the CDR3 is TGCGCCAGCAGCCTCCGGGGGCCGGGACTAGGGGCCGATGAGCAGTTCTTC. Amino acid sequence: CASSLRGPGLGADEQFF.

This clone occurred a few times. The chain couples TRBV19 to TRBJ2-6, with D perhaps matching TRBD1 (6 bases). CDR3 size: 16 residues. Trimming left V 5 bases short and J 4 bases short, with 15 bases between. In germline, CDR1 is LNHDA, CDR2 SQIVND (reference sequence). The CDR3 sequence: CASSPDSLTGANVLTF. Written as DNA, the CDR3 is TGTGCCAGTAGTCCGGACAGTCTAACCGGGGCCAACGTCCTGACTTTC.

This chain joins TRBV7-8 and TRBJ2-1, with 13 bases matching TRBD2. The length of the CDR3 is 13 residues. Germline CDR1 is SGHVS and CDR2 is FQNEAQ. V dropped 5 bases and J dropped 15; count of bases not matched to a gene: 7. The CDR3 DNA reads TGTGCCAGCAGCGTGATGGGACTAGCGGGGTGGTTCTTC. Protein sequence: CASSVMGLAGWFF.

The chain joins TRBV5-4 to TRBJ2-3; perhaps TRBD1 as D (6 bases). The ends were cut back, 4 bases at V and 2 bases at J, with 11 bases in the middle. The CDR3 covers 14 residues. The germline V gene encodes CDR1 SGHNT and CDR2 YYREEE (reference sequence). DNA for the CDR3: TGTGCCAGCAGCCGCCACAGGGACACAGATACGCAGTATTTT. It encodes CASSRHRDTDTQYF.

V is TRBV11-2 and J is TRBJ1-1, with 9 bases lining up with TRBD1. The CDR3 is 17 amino acids. Losses at the gene ends were 4 bases for V and 5 bases for J; bases not matched to a gene: 14. Germline values: CDR1 SGHAT, CDR2 FQNNGV. In nucleotides, the CDR3 is TGTGCCAGCAGCTCATGGGCACTCGGACAGGGGAGAACTGAAGCTTTCTTT. Encoded protein: CASSSWALGQGRTEAFF.

This chain joins TRBV30 and TRBJ1-5; TRBD1 is a possible D gene (5 bases). CDR1 and CDR2 (germline): GTSNPN, SVGIG (reference sequence). Trimming shortened V by 4 bases and J by 0 bases, and 10 bases separated the two germline ends. The length of the CDR3 is 14 residues. CDR3 in amino acids: CAWTGPYSNQPQHF. The CDR3 DNA reads TGTGCCTGGACAGGGCCATATAGCAATCAGCCCCAGCATTTT.

V gene TRBV29-1 combines with J gene TRBJ1-5; 8 bases are shared with TRBD1. Germline V gene sequence: CDR1 SQVTM, CDR2 ANQGSEA. The junction had 3 bases not matched to a gene; V was cut back by 7 bases and J by 1 base. This CDR3 has 13 amino acids. The CDR3 region is CSARTGSNQPQHF. The CDR3 nucleotides are TGCAGCGCCCGGACAGGGAGCAATCAGCCCCAGCATTTT.

The J gene is TRBJ2-3, the V gene TRBV19; no clear D gene. V lost 3 bases to trimming and J lost 2 bases, with 6 bases between them. The CDR3 runs 13 residues. CDR1 and CDR2 from the germline V gene are LNHDA and SQIVND (reference sequence). CDR3 protein: CASSIQNTDTQYF. CDR3 sequence (DNA): TGTGCCAGTAGTATTCAGAACACAGATACGCAGTATTTT.

The genes are TRBV10-2 and TRBJ1-2, with a possible D match to TRBD1 (6 bases). CDR1 is WSHSY and CDR2 is SAAADI in the germline V gene. V gave up 3 bases and J gave up 4 bases, with 12 bases separating them. The CDR3 loop spans 14 amino acids. The DNA of the CDR3 is TGCGCCAGCAGTGAAGCTCCAGGGGCCTATGGCTACACCTTC. Residues: CASSEAPGAYGYTF.

The chain is built from TRBV19 and TRBJ2-1; 12 bases match TRBD1. This CDR3 region has 17 residues. Germline assignment: CDR1 LNHDA and CDR2 SQIVND (reference sequence). J gave up 7 bases and V 6 bases, and 13 bases lay outside the gene matches. The CDR3, as DNA: TGTGCCAGTAGCAACTCAGTGGGACAGGGGGCAGTGAATGAGCAGTTCTTC. Its translation: CASSNSVGQGAVNEQFF.